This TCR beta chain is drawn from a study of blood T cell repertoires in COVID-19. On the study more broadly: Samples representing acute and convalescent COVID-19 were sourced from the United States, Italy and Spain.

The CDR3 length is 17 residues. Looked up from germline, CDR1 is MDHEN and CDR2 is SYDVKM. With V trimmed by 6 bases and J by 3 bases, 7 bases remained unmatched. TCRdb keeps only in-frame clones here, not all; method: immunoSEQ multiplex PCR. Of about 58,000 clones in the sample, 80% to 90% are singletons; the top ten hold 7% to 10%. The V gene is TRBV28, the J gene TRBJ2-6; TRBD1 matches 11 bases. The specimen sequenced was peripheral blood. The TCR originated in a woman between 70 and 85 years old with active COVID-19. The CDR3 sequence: CASRNGQGARGANVLTF. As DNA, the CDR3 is TGTGCCAGCAGAAATGGACAGGGGGCGCGTGGGGCCAACGTCCTGACTTTC.